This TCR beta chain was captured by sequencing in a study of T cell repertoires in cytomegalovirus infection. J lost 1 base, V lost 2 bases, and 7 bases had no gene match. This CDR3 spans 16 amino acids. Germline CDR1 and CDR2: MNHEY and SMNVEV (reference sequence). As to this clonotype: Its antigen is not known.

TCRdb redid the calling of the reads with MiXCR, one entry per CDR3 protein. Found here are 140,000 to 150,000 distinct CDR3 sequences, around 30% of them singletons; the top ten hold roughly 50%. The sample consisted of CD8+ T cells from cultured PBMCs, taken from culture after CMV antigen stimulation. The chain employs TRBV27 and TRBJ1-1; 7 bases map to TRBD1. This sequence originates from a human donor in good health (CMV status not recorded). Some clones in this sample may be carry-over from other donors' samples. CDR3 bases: TGTGCCAGCAGTTTACTTGCAGGGGGGGCGAACACTGAAGCTTTCTTT. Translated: CASSLLAGGANTEAFF.